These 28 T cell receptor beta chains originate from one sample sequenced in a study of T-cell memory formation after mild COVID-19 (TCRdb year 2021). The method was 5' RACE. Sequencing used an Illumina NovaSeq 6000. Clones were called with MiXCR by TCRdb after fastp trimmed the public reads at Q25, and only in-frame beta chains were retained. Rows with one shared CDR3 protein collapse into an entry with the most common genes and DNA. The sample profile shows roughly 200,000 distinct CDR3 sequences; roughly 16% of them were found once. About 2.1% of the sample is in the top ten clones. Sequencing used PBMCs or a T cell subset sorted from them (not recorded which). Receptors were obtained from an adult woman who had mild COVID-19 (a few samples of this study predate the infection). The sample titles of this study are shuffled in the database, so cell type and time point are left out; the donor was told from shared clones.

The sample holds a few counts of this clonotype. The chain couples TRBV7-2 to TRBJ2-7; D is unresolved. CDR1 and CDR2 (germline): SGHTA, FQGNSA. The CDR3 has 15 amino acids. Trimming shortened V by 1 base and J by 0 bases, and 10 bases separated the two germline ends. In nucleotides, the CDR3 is TGTGCCAGCAGCTTAGGCCCCCGGAGCTCCTACGAGCAGTACTTC. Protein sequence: CASSLGPRSSYEQYF.

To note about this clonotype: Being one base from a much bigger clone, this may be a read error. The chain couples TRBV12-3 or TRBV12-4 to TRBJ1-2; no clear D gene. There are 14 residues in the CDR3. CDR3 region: CASSSRRGAYRYTF. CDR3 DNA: TGTGCCAGCAGTTCACGACGGGGAGCCTATCGCTACACCTTC.

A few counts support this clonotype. CDR3 in amino acids: CASSLRGGHSNQPQHF. The CDR3 bases are TGTGCCAGCAGTTTAAGGGGGGGCCATTCCAATCAGCCCCAGCATTTT. The rearrangement joins TRBV12-3 or TRBV12-4 to TRBJ1-5, with D possibly TRBD1 on 6 matching bases. V was clipped by 2 bases and J by 3 bases, with 14 bases between them. The CDR3 extends over 16 amino acids.

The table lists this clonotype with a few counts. CDR3 coding DNA: TGTGCCAGTCAGAAGACAGGGGGCACCGGGGAGCTGTTTTTT. Translating gives CASQKTGGTGELFF. J is TRBJ2-2 and V is TRBV7-3, with 9 bases matching TRBD1. V lost 9 bases, J lost 4 bases, and 6 bases stayed unmatched. Per the germline V gene, CDR1 is SGHTA and CDR2 is FQGTGA. This CDR3 has 14 amino acids. Full variable domain (rest looked up from reference TRBV7-3 and TRBJ2-2): GAGVSQTPSNKVTEKGKYVELRCDPISGHTALYWYRQSLGQGPEFLIYFQGTGAADDSGLPNDRFFAVRPEGSVSTLKIQRTERGDSAVYLCASQKTGGTGELFFGEGSRLTVL.

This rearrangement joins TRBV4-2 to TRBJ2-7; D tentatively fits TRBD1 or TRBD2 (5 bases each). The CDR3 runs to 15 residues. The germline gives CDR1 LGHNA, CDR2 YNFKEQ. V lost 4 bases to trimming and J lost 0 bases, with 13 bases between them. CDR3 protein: CASSPGRLSSYEQYF. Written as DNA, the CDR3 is TGTGCCAGCAGCCCGGGACGTCTAAGCTCCTACGAGCAGTACTTC.

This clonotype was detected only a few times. CDR3 loop: CASSLSGGPYEQYF. For the CDR3, the DNA is TGTGCCAGCAGCCTCAGCGGGGGGCCCTACGAGCAGTACTTC. The rearrangement joins TRBV12-3 or TRBV12-4 to TRBJ2-7; 9 positions agree with TRBD2. This CDR3 is built from 14 residues. Trimming cost V 6 bases and J 2 bases; bases outside gene matches: 5.

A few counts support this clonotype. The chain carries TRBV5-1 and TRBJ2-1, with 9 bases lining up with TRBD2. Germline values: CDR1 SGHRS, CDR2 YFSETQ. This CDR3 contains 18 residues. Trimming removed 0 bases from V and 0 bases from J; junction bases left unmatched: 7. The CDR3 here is CASSLVSRSGGSYNEQFF. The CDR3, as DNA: TGCGCCAGCAGCTTGGTTTCTCGTAGCGGGGGCTCCTACAATGAGCAGTTCTTC.

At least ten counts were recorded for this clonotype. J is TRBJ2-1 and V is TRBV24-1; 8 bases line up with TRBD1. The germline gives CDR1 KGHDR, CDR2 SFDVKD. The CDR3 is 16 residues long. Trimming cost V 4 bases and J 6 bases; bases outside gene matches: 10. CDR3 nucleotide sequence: TGTGCCACCAGTGAACCACCGGGACAGGACGTCAATGAGCAGTTCTTC. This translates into CATSEPPGQDVNEQFF.

CDR3 amino acids: CASTRVAGELFF. As DNA, the CDR3 is TGTGCCAGCACAAGGGTCGCCGGGGAGCTGTTTTTT. The J gene is TRBJ2-2, the V gene TRBV7-8; D ambiguous. Germline V gene sequence: CDR1 SGHVS, CDR2 FQNEAQ. V dropped 7 bases and J dropped 6 bases, with 9 bases sitting between them. The CDR3 consists of 12 residues.

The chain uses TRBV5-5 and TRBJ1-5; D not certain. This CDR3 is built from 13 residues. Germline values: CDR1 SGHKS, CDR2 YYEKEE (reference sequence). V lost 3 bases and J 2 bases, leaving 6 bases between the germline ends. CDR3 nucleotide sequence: TGTGCCAGCAGCTCCTCGGGCAATCAGCCCCAGCATTTT. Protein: CASSSSGNQPQHF.

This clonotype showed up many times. CDR3 in amino acids: CATSRGQETQYF. The CDR3 DNA reads TGTGCCACCAGTAGGGGACAAGAGACCCAGTACTTC. This chain joins TRBV15 and TRBJ2-5; D is perhaps TRBD1 (5 bases). V was trimmed by 6 bases and J by 2 bases, leaving 7 bases between them. From germline, CDR1 is LNHNV and CDR2 YYDKDF (reference sequence). This CDR3 region has 12 residues.

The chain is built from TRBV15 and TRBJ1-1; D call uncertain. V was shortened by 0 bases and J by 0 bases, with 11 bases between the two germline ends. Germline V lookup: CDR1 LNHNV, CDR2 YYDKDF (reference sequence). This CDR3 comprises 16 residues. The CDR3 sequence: CATSRDRYPLNTEAFF. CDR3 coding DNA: TGTGCCACCAGCAGAGATCGATACCCCTTGAACACTGAAGCTTTCTTT.

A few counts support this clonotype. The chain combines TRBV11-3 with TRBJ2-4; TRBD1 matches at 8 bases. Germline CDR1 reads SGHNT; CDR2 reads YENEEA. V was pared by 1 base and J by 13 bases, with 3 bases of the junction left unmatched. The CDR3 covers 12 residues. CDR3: CASSLGQGRQYF. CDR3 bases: TGTGCCAGCAGCTTAGGACAGGGGAGGCAGTACTTC.

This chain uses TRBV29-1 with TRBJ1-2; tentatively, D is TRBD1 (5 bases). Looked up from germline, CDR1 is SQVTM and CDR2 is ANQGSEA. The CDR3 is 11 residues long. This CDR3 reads CTAWGNYGYTF. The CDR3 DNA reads TGCACCGCGTGGGGGAACTATGGCTACACCTTC.

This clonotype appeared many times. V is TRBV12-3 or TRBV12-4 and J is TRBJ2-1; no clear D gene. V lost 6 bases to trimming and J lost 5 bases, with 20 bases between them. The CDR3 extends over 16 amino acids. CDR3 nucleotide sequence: TGTGCCAGCAGCCCCATGACCAATCTGGCACACAATGAGCAGTTCTTC. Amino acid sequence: CASSPMTNLAHNEQFF.

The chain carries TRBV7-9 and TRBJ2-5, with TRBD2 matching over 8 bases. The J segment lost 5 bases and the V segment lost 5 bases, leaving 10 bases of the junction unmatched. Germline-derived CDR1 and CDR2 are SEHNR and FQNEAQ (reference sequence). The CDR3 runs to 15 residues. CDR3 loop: CASSEPRGGLETQYF. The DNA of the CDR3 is TGTGCCAGCAGCGAGCCCCGGGGGGGCCTGGAGACCCAGTACTTC. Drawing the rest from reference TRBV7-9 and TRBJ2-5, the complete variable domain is DTGVSQNPRHKITKRGQNVTFRCDPISEHNRLYWYRQTLGQGPEFLTYFQNEAQLEKSRLLSDRFSAERPKGSFSTLEIQRTEQGDSAMYLCASSEPRGGLETQYFGPGTRLLVL.

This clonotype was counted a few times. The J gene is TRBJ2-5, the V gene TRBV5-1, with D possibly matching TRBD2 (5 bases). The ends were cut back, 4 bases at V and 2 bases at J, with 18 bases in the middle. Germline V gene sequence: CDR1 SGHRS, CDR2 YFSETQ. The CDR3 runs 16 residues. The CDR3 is CASSTFPREPQETQYF. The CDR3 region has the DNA TGCGCCAGCAGCACTTTCCCGAGGGAGCCACAAGAGACCCAGTACTTC.

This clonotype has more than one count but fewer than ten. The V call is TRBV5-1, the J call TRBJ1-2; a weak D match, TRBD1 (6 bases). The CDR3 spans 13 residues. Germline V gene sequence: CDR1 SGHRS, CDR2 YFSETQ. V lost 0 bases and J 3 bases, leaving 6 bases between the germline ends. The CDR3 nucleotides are TGCGCCAGCAGCTTGGGACAGGACTATGGCTACACCTTC. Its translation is CASSLGQDYGYTF.

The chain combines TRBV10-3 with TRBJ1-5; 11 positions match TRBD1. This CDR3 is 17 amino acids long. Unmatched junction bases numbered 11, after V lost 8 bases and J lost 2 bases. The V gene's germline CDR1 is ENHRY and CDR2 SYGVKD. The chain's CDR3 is CAIGGQGGTDGNQPQHF. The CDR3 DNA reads TGTGCCATCGGGGGACAGGGGGGAACGGACGGCAATCAGCCCCAGCATTTT.

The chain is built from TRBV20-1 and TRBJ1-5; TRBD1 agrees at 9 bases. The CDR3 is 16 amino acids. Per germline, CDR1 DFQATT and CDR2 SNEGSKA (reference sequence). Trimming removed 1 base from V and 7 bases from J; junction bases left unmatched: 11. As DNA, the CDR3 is TGCAGTGCTAGAGGGATGGAGACAGGGGGAAGCCAGCCCCAGCATTTT. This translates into CSARGMETGGSQPQHF.

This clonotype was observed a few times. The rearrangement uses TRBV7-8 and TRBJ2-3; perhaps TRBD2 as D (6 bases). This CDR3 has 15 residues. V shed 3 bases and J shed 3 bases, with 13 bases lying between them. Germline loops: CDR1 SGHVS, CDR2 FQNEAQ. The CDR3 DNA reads TGTGCCAGCAGCTTTGACCCAGGGAGGACAGATACGCAGTATTTT. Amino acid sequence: CASSFDPGRTDTQYF.

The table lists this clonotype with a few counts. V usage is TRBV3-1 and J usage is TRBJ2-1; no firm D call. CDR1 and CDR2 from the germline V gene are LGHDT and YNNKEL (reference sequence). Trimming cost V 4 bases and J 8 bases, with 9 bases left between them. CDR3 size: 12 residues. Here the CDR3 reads CASSLAPHEQFF. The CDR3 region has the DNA TGTGCCAGCAGCCTAGCCCCACATGAGCAGTTCTTC.

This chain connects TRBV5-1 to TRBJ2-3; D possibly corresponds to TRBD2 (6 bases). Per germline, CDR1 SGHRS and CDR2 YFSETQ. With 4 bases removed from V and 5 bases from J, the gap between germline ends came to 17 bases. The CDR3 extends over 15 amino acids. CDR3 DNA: TGCGCCAGCAGCCAATCCGGGAGTAGAGGAGATACGCAGTATTTT. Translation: CASSQSGSRGDTQYF.

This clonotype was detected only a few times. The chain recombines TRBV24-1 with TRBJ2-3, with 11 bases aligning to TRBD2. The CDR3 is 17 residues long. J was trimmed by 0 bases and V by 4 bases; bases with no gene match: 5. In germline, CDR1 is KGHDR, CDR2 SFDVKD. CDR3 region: CATSEQTSGGSTDTQYF. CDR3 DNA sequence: TGTGCCACCAGTGAGCAAACTAGCGGGGGTAGCACAGATACGCAGTATTTT.

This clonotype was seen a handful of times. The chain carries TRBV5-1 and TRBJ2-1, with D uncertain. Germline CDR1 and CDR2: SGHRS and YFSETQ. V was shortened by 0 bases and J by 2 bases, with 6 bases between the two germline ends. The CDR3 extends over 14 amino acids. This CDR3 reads CASSLVDTYNEQFF. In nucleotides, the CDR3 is TGCGCCAGCAGCTTGGTAGACACCTACAATGAGCAGTTCTTC.

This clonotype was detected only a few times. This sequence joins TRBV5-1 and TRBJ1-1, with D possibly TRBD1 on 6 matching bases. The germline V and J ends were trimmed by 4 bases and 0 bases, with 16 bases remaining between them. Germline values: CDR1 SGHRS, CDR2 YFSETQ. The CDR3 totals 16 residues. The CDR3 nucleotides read TGCGCCAGCAGCCTAGGACAGACAAGCCTGAACACTGAAGCTTTCTTT. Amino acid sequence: CASSLGQTSLNTEAFF.

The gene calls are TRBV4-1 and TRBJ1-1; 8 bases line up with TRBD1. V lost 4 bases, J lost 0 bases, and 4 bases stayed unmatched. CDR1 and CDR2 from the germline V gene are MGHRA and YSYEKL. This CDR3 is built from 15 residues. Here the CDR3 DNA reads TGCGCCAGCAGCCTCCCGGGACAGGTGAACACTGAAGCTTTCTTT. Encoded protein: CASSLPGQVNTEAFF.

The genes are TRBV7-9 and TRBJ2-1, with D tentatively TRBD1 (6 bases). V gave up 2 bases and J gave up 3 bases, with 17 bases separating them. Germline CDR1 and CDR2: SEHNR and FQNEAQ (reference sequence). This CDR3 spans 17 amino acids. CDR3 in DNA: TGTGCCAGCAGCTTAAGGTGGGGGCGGAATAGCTACAATGAGCAGTTCTTC. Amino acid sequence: CASSLRWGRNSYNEQFF. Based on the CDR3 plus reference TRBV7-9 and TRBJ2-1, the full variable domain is DTGVSQNPRHKITKRGQNVTFRCDPISEHNRLYWYRQTLGQGPEFLTYFQNEAQLEKSRLLSDRFSAERPKGSFSTLEIQRTEQGDSAMYLCASSLRWGRNSYNEQFFGPGTRLTVL.